Below, one T cell receptor beta chain is given with its context. The record originates from a study of cytomegalovirus exposure and HLA in healthy donors. Germline-derived CDR1 and CDR2 are KGHSH and LQKENI. The CDR3 is made up of 13 amino acids. V was clipped by 3 bases and J by 7 bases, with 12 bases between them. A multiplex PCR was run with 60 Vbeta primers and 13 Jbeta primers. TCRdb keeps only in-frame clones here, not all; method: immunoSEQ multiplex PCR. The sample lists about 170,000 clones; about four fifths were seen once. This receptor was obtained from a male donor in good health and CMV-seronegative. Material: PBMCs. This chain joins TRBV18 and TRBJ1-1, with D tentatively TRBD1 (6 bases). CDR3 coding DNA: TGTGCCAGCTCACCCCGGGACACCCTTGAAGCTTTCTTT. Protein product: CASSPRDTLEAFF.